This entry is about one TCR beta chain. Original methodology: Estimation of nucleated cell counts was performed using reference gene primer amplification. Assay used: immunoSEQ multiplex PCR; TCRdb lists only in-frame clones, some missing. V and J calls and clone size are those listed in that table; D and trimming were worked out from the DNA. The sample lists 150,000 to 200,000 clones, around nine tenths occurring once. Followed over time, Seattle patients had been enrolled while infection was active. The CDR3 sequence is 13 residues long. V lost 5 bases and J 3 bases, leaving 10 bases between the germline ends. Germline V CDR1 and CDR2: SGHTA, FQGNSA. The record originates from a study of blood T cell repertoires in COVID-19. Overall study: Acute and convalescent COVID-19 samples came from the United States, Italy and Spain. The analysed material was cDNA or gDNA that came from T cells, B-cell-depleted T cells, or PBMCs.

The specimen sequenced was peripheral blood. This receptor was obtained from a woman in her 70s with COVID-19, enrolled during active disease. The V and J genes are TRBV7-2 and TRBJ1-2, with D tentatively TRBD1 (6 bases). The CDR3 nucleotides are TGTGCCAGCAGCCGCGGACAGTACTATGGCTACACCTTC. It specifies CASSRGQYYGYTF. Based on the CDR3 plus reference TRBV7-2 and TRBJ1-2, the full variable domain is GAGVSQSPSNKVTEKGKDVELRCDPISGHTALYWYRQSLGQGLEFLIYFQGNSAPDKSGLPSDRFSAERTGGSVSTLTIQRTQQEDSAVYLCASSRGQYYGYTFGSGTRLTVV.